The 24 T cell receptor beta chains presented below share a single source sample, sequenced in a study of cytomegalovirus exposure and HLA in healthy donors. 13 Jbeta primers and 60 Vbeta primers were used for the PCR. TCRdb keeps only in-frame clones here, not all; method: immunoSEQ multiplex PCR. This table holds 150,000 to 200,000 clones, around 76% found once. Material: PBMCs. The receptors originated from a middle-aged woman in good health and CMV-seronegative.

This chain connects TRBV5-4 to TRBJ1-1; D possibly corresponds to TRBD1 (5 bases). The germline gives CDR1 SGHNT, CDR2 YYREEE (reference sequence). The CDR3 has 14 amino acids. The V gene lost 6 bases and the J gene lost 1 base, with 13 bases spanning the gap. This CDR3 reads CASKPSTANTEAFF. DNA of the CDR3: TGTGCCAGCAAGCCTTCGACAGCGAACACTGAAGCTTTCTTT.

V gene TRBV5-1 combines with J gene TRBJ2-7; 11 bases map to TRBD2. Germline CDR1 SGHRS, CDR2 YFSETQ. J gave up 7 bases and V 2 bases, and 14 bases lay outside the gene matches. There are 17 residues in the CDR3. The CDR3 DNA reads TGCGCCAGCAGCTTTCTAGCGGGAGGCCCCGGAAATGAGGAGCAGTACTTC. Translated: CASSFLAGGPGNEEQYF.

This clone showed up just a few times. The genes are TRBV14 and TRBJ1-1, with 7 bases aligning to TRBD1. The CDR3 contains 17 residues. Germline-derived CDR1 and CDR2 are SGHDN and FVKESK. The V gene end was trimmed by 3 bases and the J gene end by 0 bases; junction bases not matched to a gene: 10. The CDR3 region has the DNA TGTGCCAGCAGCCACGGACCAAGGACAGGTTTGAACACTGAAGCTTTCTTT. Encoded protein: CASSHGPRTGLNTEAFF.

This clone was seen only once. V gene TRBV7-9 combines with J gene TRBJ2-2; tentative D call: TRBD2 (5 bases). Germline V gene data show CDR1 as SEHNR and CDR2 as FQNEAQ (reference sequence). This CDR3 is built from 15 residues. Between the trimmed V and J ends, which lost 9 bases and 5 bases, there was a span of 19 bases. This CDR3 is CASSPETTYTGELFF. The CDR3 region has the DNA TGTGCCAGTTCACCGGAGACTACATATACCGGGGAGCTGTTTTTT.

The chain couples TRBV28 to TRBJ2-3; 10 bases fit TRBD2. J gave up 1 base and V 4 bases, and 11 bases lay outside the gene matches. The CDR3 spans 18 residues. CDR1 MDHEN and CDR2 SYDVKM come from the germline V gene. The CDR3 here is CASSSRVAGGYGTDTQYF. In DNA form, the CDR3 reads TGTGCCAGCAGTTCTCGGGTAGCGGGGGGTTACGGCACAGATACGCAGTATTTT.

Written as DNA, the CDR3 is TGTGCCAGCAGACAAGGACAGATTTATGGCTACACCTTC. It is translated as CASRQGQIYGYTF. This chain links TRBV6-6 with TRBJ1-2; D might be TRBD1 (6 bases). The CDR3 extends over 13 amino acids. Germline V gene data show CDR1 as MNHNY and CDR2 as SVGAGI (reference sequence). The germline V and J ends were trimmed by 6 bases and 5 bases, with 13 bases remaining between them.

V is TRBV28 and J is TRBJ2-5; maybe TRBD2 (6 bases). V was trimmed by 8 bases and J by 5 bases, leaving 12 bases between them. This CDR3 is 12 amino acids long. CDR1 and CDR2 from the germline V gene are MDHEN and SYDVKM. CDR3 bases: TGTGCCAGCTCACAGGCGGGGGAGACCCAGTACTTC. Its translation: CASSQAGETQYF. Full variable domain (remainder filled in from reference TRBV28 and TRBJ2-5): DVKVTQSSRYLVKRTGEKVFLECVQDMDHENMFWYRQDPGLGLRLIYFSYDVKMKEKGDIPEGYSVSREKKERFSLILESASTNQTSMYLCASSQAGETQYFGPGTRLLVL.

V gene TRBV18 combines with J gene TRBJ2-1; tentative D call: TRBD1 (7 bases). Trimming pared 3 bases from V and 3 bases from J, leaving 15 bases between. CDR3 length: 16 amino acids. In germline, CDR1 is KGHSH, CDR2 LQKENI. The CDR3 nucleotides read TGTGCCAGCTCACCGGAGGGGACAGCTAACTACAATGAGCAGTTCTTC. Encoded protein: CASSPEGTANYNEQFF. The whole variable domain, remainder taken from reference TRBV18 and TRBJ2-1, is NAGVMQNPRHLVRRRGQEARLRCSPMKGHSHVYWYRQLPEEGLKFMVYLQKENIIDESGMPKERFSAEFPKEGPSILRIQQVVRGDSAAYFCASSPEGTANYNEQFFGPGTRLTVL.

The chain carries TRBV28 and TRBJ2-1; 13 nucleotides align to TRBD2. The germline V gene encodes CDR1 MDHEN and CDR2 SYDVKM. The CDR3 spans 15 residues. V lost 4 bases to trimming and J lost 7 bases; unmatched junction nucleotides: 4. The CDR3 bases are TGTGCCAGCAGTTCACTAGCGGGAGGGAAAAATGAGCAGTTCTTC. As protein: CASSSLAGGKNEQFF.

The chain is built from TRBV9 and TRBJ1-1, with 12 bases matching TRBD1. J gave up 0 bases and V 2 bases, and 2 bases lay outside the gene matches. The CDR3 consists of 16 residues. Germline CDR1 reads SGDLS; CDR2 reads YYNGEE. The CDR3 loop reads CASSVGQGAMNTEAFF. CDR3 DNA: TGTGCCAGCAGCGTGGGACAGGGGGCCATGAACACTGAAGCTTTCTTT.

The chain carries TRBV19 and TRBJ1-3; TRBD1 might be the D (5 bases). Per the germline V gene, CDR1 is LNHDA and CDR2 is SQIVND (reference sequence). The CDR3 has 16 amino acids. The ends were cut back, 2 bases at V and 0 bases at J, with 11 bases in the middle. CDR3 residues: CASSIFQGSSGNTIYF. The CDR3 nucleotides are TGTGCCAGTAGTATATTTCAGGGATCCTCTGGAAACACCATATATTTT.

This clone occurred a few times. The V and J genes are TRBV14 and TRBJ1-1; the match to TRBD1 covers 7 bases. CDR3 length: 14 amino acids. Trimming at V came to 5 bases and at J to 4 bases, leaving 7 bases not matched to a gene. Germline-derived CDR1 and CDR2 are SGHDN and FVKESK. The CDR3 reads CASSIQTGLTEAFF. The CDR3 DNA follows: TGTGCCAGCAGCATACAGACAGGGCTCACTGAAGCTTTCTTT.

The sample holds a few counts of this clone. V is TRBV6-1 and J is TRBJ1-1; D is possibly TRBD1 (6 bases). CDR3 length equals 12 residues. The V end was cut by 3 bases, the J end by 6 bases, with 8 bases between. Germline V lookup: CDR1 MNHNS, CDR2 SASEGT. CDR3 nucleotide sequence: TGTGCCAGCAGTGAGTGGGGGCCTGAAGCTTTCTTT. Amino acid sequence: CASSEWGPEAFF.

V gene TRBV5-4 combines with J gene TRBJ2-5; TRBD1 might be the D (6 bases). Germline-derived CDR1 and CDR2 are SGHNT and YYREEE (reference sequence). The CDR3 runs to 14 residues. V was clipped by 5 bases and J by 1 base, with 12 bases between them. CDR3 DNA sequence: TGTGCCAGCAGGGGAGAGACAGGCCAAGAGACCCAGTACTTC. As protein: CASRGETGQETQYF.

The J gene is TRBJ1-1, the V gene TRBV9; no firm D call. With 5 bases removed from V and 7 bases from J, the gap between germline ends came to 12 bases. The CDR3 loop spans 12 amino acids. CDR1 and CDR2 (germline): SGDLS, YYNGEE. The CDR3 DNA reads TGTGCCAGCAGTGTGGAGGGCGGTGAAGCTTTCTTT. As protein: CASSVEGGEAFF.

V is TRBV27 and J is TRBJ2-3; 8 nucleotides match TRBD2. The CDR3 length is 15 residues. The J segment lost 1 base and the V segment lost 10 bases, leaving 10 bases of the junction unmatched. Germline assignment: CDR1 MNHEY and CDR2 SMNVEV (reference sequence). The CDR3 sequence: CATGDGRARTDTQYF. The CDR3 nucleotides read TGTGCCACCGGGGACGGGAGGGCCCGCACAGATACGCAGTATTTT.

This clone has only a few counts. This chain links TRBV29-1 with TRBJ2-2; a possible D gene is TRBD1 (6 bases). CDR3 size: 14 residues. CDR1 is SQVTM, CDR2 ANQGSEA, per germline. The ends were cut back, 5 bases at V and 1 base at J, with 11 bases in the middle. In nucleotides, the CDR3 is TGCAGCGTTCGGGACACTAAGAACACCGGGGAGCTGTTTTTT. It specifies CSVRDTKNTGELFF.

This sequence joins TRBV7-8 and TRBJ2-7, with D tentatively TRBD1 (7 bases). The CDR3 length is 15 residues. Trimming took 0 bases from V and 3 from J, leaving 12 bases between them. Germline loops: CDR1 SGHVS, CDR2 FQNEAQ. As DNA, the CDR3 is TGTGCCAGCAGCTTAGCGGGACAGACTAGCTACGAGCAGTACTTC. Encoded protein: CASSLAGQTSYEQYF.

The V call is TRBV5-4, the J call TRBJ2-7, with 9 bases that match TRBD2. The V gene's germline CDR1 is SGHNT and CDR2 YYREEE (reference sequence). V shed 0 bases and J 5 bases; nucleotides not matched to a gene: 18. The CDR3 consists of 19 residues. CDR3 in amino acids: CASSLDGTLAGVASDEQYF. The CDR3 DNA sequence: TGTGCCAGCAGCTTGGATGGCACTTTAGCGGGAGTAGCGTCGGACGAGCAGTACTTC.

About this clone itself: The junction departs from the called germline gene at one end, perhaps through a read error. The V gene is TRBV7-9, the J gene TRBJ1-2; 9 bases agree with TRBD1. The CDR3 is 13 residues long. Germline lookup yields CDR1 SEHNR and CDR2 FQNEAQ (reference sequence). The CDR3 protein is CASSLAPTGGDTF. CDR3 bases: TGTGCCAGCAGCCTAGCCCCGACAGGGGGGGACACCTTC. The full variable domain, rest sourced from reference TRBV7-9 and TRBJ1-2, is DTGVSQNPRHKITKRGQNVTFRCDPISEHNRLYWYRQTLGQGPEFLTYFQNEAQLEKSRLLSDRFSAERPKGSFSTLEIQRTEQGDSAMYLCASSLAPTGGDTFGSGTRLTVV.

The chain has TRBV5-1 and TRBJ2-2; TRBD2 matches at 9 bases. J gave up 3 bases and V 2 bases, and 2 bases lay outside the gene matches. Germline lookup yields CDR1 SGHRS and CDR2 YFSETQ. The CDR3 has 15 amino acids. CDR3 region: CASSFRLADTGELFF. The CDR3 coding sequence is TGCGCCAGCAGCTTCCGACTAGCGGACACCGGGGAGCTGTTTTTT.

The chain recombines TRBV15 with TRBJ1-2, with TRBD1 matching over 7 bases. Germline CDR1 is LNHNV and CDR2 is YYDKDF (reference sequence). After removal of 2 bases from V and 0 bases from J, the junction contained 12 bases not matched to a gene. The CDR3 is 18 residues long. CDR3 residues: CATSRSGTEHFPNYGYTF. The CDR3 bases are TGTGCCACCAGCAGATCCGGGACAGAGCATTTCCCTAACTATGGCTACACCTTC.

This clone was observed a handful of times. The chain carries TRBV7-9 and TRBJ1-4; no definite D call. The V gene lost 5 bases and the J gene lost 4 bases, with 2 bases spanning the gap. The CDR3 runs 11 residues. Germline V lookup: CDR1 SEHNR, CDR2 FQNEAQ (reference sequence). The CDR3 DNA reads TGTGCCAGCAGCCGTAATGAAAAACTGTTTTTT. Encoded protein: CASSRNEKLFF.

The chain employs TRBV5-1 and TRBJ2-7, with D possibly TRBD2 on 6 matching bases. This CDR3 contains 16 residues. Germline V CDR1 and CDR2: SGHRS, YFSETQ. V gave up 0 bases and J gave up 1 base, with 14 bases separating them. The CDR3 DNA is TGCGCCAGCAGCTTGGCCGTCGGGAGCGGGTCCTACGAGCAGTACTTC. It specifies CASSLAVGSGSYEQYF.